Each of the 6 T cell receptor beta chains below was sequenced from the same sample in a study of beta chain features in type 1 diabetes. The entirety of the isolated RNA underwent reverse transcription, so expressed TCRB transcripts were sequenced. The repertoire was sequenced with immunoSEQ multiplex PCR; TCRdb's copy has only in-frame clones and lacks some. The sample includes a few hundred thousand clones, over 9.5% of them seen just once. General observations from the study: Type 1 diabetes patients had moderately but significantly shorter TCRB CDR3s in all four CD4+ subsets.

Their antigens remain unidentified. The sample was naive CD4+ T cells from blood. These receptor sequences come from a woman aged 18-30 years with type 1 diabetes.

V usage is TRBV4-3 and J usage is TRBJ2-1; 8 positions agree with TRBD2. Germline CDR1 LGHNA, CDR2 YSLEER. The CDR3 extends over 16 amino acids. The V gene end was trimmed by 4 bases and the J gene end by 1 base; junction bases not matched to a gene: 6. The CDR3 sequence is CASSRLLAASYNEQFF. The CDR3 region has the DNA TGCGCCAGCAGCCGATTACTAGCGGCGTCCTACAATGAGCAGTTCTTC.

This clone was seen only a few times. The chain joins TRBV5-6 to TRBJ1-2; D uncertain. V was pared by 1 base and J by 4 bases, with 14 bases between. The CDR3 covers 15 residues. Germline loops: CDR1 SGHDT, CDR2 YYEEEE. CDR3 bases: TGTGCCAGCAGCTTGCGTTGGCAGGCCGGCTATGGCTACACCTTC. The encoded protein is CASSLRWQAGYGYTF.

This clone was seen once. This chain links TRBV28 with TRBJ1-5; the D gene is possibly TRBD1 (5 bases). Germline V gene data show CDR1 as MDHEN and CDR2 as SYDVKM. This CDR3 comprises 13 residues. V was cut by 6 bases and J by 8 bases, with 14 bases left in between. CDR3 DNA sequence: TGTGCCAGCAGAAAACAGGTTCAGGAGCCCCAGCATTTT. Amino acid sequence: CASRKQVQEPQHF.

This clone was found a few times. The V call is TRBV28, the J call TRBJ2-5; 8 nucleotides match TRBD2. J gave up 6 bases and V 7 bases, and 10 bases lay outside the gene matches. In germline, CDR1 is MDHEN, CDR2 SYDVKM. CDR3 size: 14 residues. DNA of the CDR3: TGTGCCAGCACCCCGGTAGCGGGGACTAAGACCCAGTACTTC. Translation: CASTPVAGTKTQYF.

The CDR3 region is CASSRDRHQPQHF. The CDR3 DNA follows: TGTGCCAGCTCAAGGGACAGGCATCAGCCCCAGCATTTT. This sequence joins TRBV18 and TRBJ1-5, with 8 bases aligning to TRBD1. Germline CDR1 and CDR2: KGHSH and LQKENI. With V trimmed by 5 bases and J by 5 bases, 2 bases remained unmatched. The CDR3 has 13 amino acids.

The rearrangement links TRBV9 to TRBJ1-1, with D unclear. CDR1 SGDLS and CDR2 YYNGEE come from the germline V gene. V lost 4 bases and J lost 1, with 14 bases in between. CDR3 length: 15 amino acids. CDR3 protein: CASSPSGIENTEAFF. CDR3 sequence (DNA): TGTGCCAGCAGCCCCTCCGGGATTGAGAACACTGAAGCTTTCTTT.